Below, 30 T cell receptor beta chains from the same sample are listed, as sequenced in a study of blood T cells in healthy people across ages. Next came a second PCR, run for about 7 to 12 cycles, which used a sample-barcoded 5' primer along with a J-beta primer mix. One entry per CDR3 protein results from TCRdb running MiXCR on the 5' RACE reads. In the table there are 1.6 million or so distinct CDR3 sequences, 34% of which are singletons. Sequenced sample: blood. The receptors were sampled from a woman in her twenties or thirties in good health.

The V gene is TRBV27, the J gene TRBJ2-3; a weak D match, TRBD2 (5 bases). Between the trimmed V and J ends, which lost 6 bases and 7 bases, there was a span of 8 bases. The CDR3 loop spans 11 amino acids. Per the germline V gene, CDR1 is MNHEY and CDR2 is SMNVEV (reference sequence). This chain's CDR3 is CASSGLNTQYF. The CDR3 DNA reads as TGTGCCAGCAGCGGACTGAATACGCAGTATTTT.

To note about this clonotype: Sequence at one end of the junction differs from germline and may be a read error. J is TRBJ2-1 and V is TRBV6-1, with 7 bases that match TRBD2. CDR1 is MNHNS and CDR2 is SASEGT in the germline V gene. The CDR3 is made up of 18 amino acids. The CDR3: CASSTPRWGGATYNGQFF. DNA for the CDR3: TGTGCCAGTAGTACCCCGCGCTGGGGGGGAGCTACCTACAATGGGCAGTTCTTC.

As for this clonotype: This clone may be a read error of a much larger clone one base away. The V call is TRBV7-2, the J call TRBJ2-7; possible D gene TRBD2, 6 bases. Germline V lookup: CDR1 SGHTA, CDR2 FQGNSA. The CDR3 contains 16 residues. The CDR3 DNA reads as TGTGCCAACAGCTCTCCGAGGCTAGCGCCATCCTACGAGCAGTACTTC. Residues: CANSSPRLAPSYEQYF.

The chain has TRBV20-1 and TRBJ2-1, with 9 bases matching TRBD1. Matching the DNA end better, TRBJ2-7 makes the J call doubtful. Germline CDR1 and CDR2: DFQATT and SNEGSKA (reference sequence). The CDR3 spans 16 residues. CDR3 DNA: TGCAGTGCTACCCCACCGGGACAGGGAACCTACAATGAGCAGTACTTC. It yields the protein CSATPPGQGTYNEQYF.

The chain has TRBV5-4 and TRBJ2-1, with 13 bases lining up with TRBD2. V trimming: 4 bases; J trimming: 15 bases; junction bases outside the gene matches: 10. This CDR3 region has 14 residues. Germline V gene data show CDR1 as SGHNT and CDR2 as YYREEE (reference sequence). The CDR3 loop reads CASSPNLGLAGRFF. For the CDR3, the DNA is TGTGCCAGCAGCCCAAATTTGGGACTAGCGGGAAGGTTCTTC. Drawing the rest from reference TRBV5-4 and TRBJ2-1, the complete variable domain is ETGVTQSPTHLIKTRGQQVTLRCSSQSGHNTVSWYQQALGQGPQFIFQYYREEENGRGNFPPRFSGLQFPNYSSELNVNALELDDSALYLCASSPNLGLAGRFFGPGTRLTVL.

This chain links TRBV5-1 with TRBJ2-5; 11 nucleotides agree with TRBD2. The ends lost 4 bases at V and 11 bases at J; junction bases unmatched: 13. The germline gives CDR1 SGHRS, CDR2 YFSETQ. The CDR3 length is 15 residues. In nucleotides, the CDR3 is TGCGCCAGCAGCCTACCGGGACTAGCGGTCAATGAGCAGTACTTC. Translating gives CASSLPGLAVNEQYF.

In its sample, this clonotype was seen a few times. This sequence joins TRBV28 and TRBJ1-5; D possibly corresponds to TRBD1 (5 bases). The CDR3 contains 13 residues. Trimming removed 3 bases from V and 7 bases from J, with 10 bases in between. Germline V lookup: CDR1 MDHEN, CDR2 SYDVKM. CDR3 bases: TGTGCCAGCAGTTTGGGGGGGAAGCAGCCCCAGCATTTT. Its protein product is CASSLGGKQPQHF.

The genes are TRBV5-1 and TRBJ2-1, with TRBD2 matching 11 bases. Per the germline V gene, CDR1 is SGHRS and CDR2 is YFSETQ. V gave up 0 bases and J gave up 8 bases; unmatched junction bases: 7. The CDR3 is 16 amino acids. The CDR3 region is CASSLGSGRAIDEQFF. CDR3 DNA: TGCGCCAGCAGCTTGGGTAGCGGGAGGGCCATCGATGAGCAGTTCTTC.

In its sample, this clonotype was seen many times. For the CDR3, the DNA is TGCAGTGCAACGTGGGCTTCCCCTGAGCAGTTCTTC. Its translation: CSATWASPEQFF. This sequence joins TRBV20-1 and TRBJ2-1, with D unresolved. This CDR3 contains 12 residues. CDR1 and CDR2 from the germline V gene are DFQATT and SNEGSKA (reference sequence). Trimming stripped 6 bases from V and 9 bases from J, with 15 bases between.

The rearrangement joins TRBV7-8 to TRBJ2-1, with no clear D. This CDR3 is built from 16 residues. V was trimmed by 5 bases and J by 0 bases, leaving 14 bases between them. Germline CDR1 reads SGHVS; CDR2 reads FQNEAQ. Here the CDR3 reads CASSLLFRSSYNEQFF. Written as DNA, the CDR3 is TGTGCCAGCAGCCTCCTATTCCGGAGCTCCTACAATGAGCAGTTCTTC. The full variable domain, completed using reference TRBV7-8 and TRBJ2-1, is GAGVSQSPRYKVAKRGQDVALRCDPISGHVSLFWYQQALGQGPEFLTYFQNEAQLDKSGLPSDRFFAERPEGSVSTLKIQRTQQEDSAVYLCASSLLFRSSYNEQFFGPGTRLTVL.

The chain is built from TRBV9 and TRBJ1-1, with 9 nucleotides matching TRBD1. CDR3 length: 13 residues. Germline assignment: CDR1 SGDLS and CDR2 YYNGEE. V gave up 4 bases and J gave up 8 bases; unmatched junction bases: 6. CDR3 in amino acids: CASSRGQGREAFF. The CDR3 DNA follows: TGTGCCAGCAGCAGGGGACAGGGAAGGGAAGCTTTCTTT.

This clonotype was found a few times. V is TRBV2 and J is TRBJ2-4, with 9 positions matching TRBD1. Germline V gene sequence: CDR1 SNHLY, CDR2 FYNNEI. Trimming cost V 5 bases and J 9 bases; bases outside gene matches: 8. The CDR3 is 14 residues long. The DNA of the CDR3 is TGTGCCAGCAGTTCCGACAGGGGGGTACCCATTCAGTACTTC. This sequence encodes CASSSDRGVPIQYF. Together with reference TRBV2 and TRBJ2-4, the CDR3 gives the full variable domain: EPEVTQTPSHQVTQMGQEVILRCVPISNHLYFYWYRQILGQKVEFLVSFYNNEISEKSEIFDDQFSVERPDGSNFTLKIRSTKLEDSAMYFCASSSDRGVPIQYFGAGTRLSVL.

This chain links TRBV7-7 with TRBJ2-1, with D hard to call. The CDR3 covers 13 residues. CDR1 and CDR2 from the germline V gene are SSHAT and FNYEAQ (reference sequence). V was shortened by 3 bases and J by 12 bases, with 15 bases between the two germline ends. CDR3 nucleotides: TGTGCCAGCAGCTTTAGTCCGGCAAGTAGGCAGTTCTTC. Its translation: CASSFSPASRQFF.

The chain uses TRBV20-1 and TRBJ2-3; the match to TRBD2 covers 10 bases. Germline CDR1 and CDR2: DFQATT and SNEGSKA (reference sequence). J lost 0 bases, V lost 0 bases, and 3 bases had no gene match. This CDR3 is 16 amino acids long. CDR3 bases: TGCAGTGCTAGAGATAGCGGGGGGACTAGCACAGATACGCAGTATTTT. The encoded protein is CSARDSGGTSTDTQYF.

The chain uses TRBV6-5 and TRBJ2-7; 8 positions agree with TRBD2. Germline CDR1 MNHEY, CDR2 SVGAGI. V lost 8 bases, J lost 4 bases, and 10 bases stayed unmatched. The CDR3 loop spans 14 amino acids. The CDR3 sequence is CASREGRTTYEQYF. The CDR3 region has the DNA TGTGCCAGCCGGGAGGGACGAACTACTTACGAGCAGTACTTC.

In this sample, this clonotype turned up a few times. This sequence joins TRBV7-7 and TRBJ2-4; 9 bases map to TRBD1. Judging by the DNA end, TRBJ2-5 fits better; the J call may be wrong. The CDR3 consists of 14 residues. From germline, CDR1 is SSHAT and CDR2 FNYEAQ (reference sequence). CDR3 loop: CASSNRGQAETQYF. The CDR3 DNA reads as TGTGCCAGCAGCAACAGGGGGCAAGCGGAGACCCAGTACTTC.

The gene calls are TRBV24-1 and TRBJ2-7; 8 bases are a match to TRBD1. This CDR3 has 13 amino acids. The germline V gene has CDR1 KGHDR and CDR2 SFDVKD. V dropped 8 bases and J dropped 5; count of bases not matched to a gene: 7. This chain's CDR3 is CATKGTGGHEQYF. DNA for the CDR3: TGTGCCACCAAGGGGACAGGCGGCCACGAGCAGTACTTC.

V and J are TRBV11-2 and TRBJ2-7; 7 bases map to TRBD2. With 5 bases clipped from V and 0 bases from J, the junction kept 4 bases outside the gene matches. The CDR3 runs 14 residues. The germline gives CDR1 SGHAT, CDR2 FQNNGV. CDR3 residues: CASSHAGVSYEQYF. Written as DNA, the CDR3 is TGTGCCAGCAGCCACGCGGGGGTCTCCTACGAGCAGTACTTC.

The chain combines TRBV5-1 with TRBJ2-7; tentative D call: TRBD2 (5 bases). This CDR3 has 15 residues. Trimming pared 0 bases from V and 3 bases from J, leaving 13 bases between. Germline V gene data show CDR1 as SGHRS and CDR2 as YFSETQ. In DNA, the CDR3 is TGCGCCAGCAGCTTGGTTCCGGGATTGGTCTACGAGCAGTACTTC. Translation: CASSLVPGLVYEQYF.

This clonotype has ten or more counts. The genes are TRBV20-1 and TRBJ2-1; D gene unclear. Germline V gives CDR1 DFQATT, CDR2 SNEGSKA (reference sequence). The CDR3 is 15 amino acids. V lost 4 bases to trimming and J lost 3 bases, with 16 bases between them. CDR3 sequence (DNA): TGCAGTGCTAAGGCGCCTAGTTTGGGCTACAATGAGCAGTTCTTC. It yields the protein CSAKAPSLGYNEQFF.

The J gene is TRBJ2-3, the V gene TRBV7-3; D gene ambiguous. CDR1 SGHTA and CDR2 FQGTGA come from the germline V gene. This CDR3 spans 13 amino acids. V shed 5 bases and J shed 3 bases, with 9 bases lying between them. CDR3 in amino acids: CASSQKMTDTQYF. CDR3 in DNA: TGTGCCAGCAGCCAAAAGATGACAGATACGCAGTATTTT.

This clonotype has more than one count but fewer than ten. A much larger clone sits a single nucleotide away, making a read error possible. The rearrangement uses TRBV10-3 and TRBJ2-5; the D call may be TRBD1 or TRBD2 (5 bases each). Germline V gene lookup returns CDR1 ENHRY and CDR2 SYGVKD. V was trimmed by 6 bases and J by 5 bases, leaving 16 bases between them. There are 14 residues in the CDR3. This chain's CDR3 is CAIRDSGTRETQYF. The CDR3 DNA follows: TGTGCCATCAGGGATTCAGGGACGCGGGAGACCCAGTACTTC.

A remark on this clonotype: This may come from a read error, since a much larger clone is one base off. The V gene is TRBV9, the J gene TRBJ1-2; D is possibly TRBD1 (6 bases). The CDR3 has 12 residues. Deletions cut 7 bases from V and 8 bases from J, with 15 bases between. CDR1 SGDLS and CDR2 YYNGEE come from the germline V gene. CDR3 residues: CASGPQGRGYTF. In DNA, the CDR3 is TGTGCCAGCGGCCCTCAGGGGAGGGGCTACACCTTC.

The chain combines TRBV28 with TRBJ2-2; no clear D. CDR1 MDHEN and CDR2 SYDVKM come from the germline V gene. The V end was cut by 10 bases, the J end by 0 bases, with 15 bases between. The CDR3 extends over 15 amino acids. This CDR3 is CATIVGGTNTGELFF. Written as DNA, the CDR3 is TGTGCCACCATAGTGGGTGGGACGAACACCGGGGAGCTGTTTTTT.

This clonotype was seen more than once but under ten times. This chain joins TRBV7-3 and TRBJ1-2; a weak D match, TRBD1 (5 bases). V was cut by 5 bases and J by 6 bases, with 10 bases left in between. The CDR3 totals 12 residues. The germline CDR1 and CDR2 sequences are SGHTA and FQGTGA. The CDR3 region is CASSKGGDGYTF. Here the CDR3 DNA reads TGTGCCAGCAGCAAAGGAGGGGATGGCTACACCTTC. The whole variable domain, filled in from reference TRBV7-3 and TRBJ1-2, reads GAGVSQTPSNKVTEKGKYVELRCDPISGHTALYWYRQSLGQGPEFLIYFQGTGAADDSGLPNDRFFAVRPEGSVSTLKIQRTERGDSAVYLCASSKGGDGYTFGSGTRLTVV.

The chain combines TRBV19 with TRBJ2-1; 8 nucleotides match TRBD2. Germline CDR1 reads LNHDA; CDR2 reads SQIVND (reference sequence). This CDR3 region has 14 residues. Trimming removed 7 bases from V and 3 bases from J; junction bases left unmatched: 5. CDR3 nucleotides: TGTGCCAGTAATAGCGGGATAAACTACAATGAGCAGTTCTTC. It translates to CASNSGINYNEQFF.

This clonotype came up once. A read error is possible here, since a much larger clone lies one base away. The chain recombines TRBV7-2 with TRBJ2-5; no reliable D call. The DNA end is a closer match to TRBJ2-7, so the J assignment may be wrong. Germline values: CDR1 SGHTA, CDR2 FQGNSA. The CDR3 covers 14 residues. The CDR3 loop reads CAGSYTSGAYEQYF. CDR3 DNA: TGTGCCGGCAGCTATACAAGTGGCGCCTACGAGCAGTACTTC.

This clonotype was counted only a few times. This chain connects TRBV9 to TRBJ2-1; tentatively, D is TRBD1 (5 bases). Trimming stripped 4 bases from V and 8 bases from J, with 16 bases between. The CDR3 sequence is 14 residues long. CDR1 and CDR2 from the germline V gene are SGDLS and YYNGEE. CDR3 sequence reads: CASSPQGKVHEQFF. The CDR3 DNA reads as TGTGCCAGCAGCCCTCAGGGAAAGGTCCATGAGCAGTTCTTC.

The table lists this clonotype with a few counts. The J gene is TRBJ1-2, the V gene TRBV6-2 or TRBV6-3, with D unresolved. Trimming stripped 8 bases from V and 7 bases from J, with 20 bases between. This CDR3 region has 14 residues. The germline V gene encodes CDR1 MNHEY and CDR2 SVGEGT. CDR3 sequence: CASSLMRIGSGYTF. As DNA, the CDR3 is TGTGCCAGCTCGCTGATGAGGATAGGAAGTGGCTACACCTTC.

With regard to this clonotype: A much larger clone differs from this one at a single base, so this may be a read error. Likely a read error: the CDR3 ends without its conserved phenylalanine or tryptophan. CDR3 in DNA: TGTGCCAGCAGCTCTGACCGTACAGTACTGTTTTTG. It yields the protein CASSSDRTVLFL. V gene TRBV7-2 combines with J gene TRBJ1-4; no clear D gene. Germline V gene sequence: CDR1 SGHTA, CDR2 FQGNSA. Trimming pared 4 bases from V and 13 bases from J, leaving 13 bases between. The CDR3 extends over 12 amino acids.